The 3 T cell receptor beta chains reported below all come from one sample, sequenced in a study of cytomegalovirus exposure and HLA in healthy donors. PCR was performed using 60 Vbeta and 13 Jbeta primers. Sequencing used immunoSEQ multiplex PCR; TCRdb keeps in-frame clones, though not all of them. The sample lists roughly 100,000 clones; less than 85% were seen once. Sample: PBMCs. The receptors here all came from a man aged 40-55 years in good health and CMV-seronegative.

CDR3 protein: CASEGQRDREIIVSNQPQHF. In nucleotides, the CDR3 is TGCGCCAGCGAGGGTCAACGGGACAGGGAGATTATCGTTAGCAATCAGCCCCAGCATTTT. The chain is built from TRBV10-1 and TRBJ1-5; 9 bases match TRBD1. J gave up 0 bases and V 8 bases, and 20 bases lay outside the gene matches. CDR1 WNHNN and CDR2 SYGVQD come from the germline V gene (reference sequence). The CDR3 extends over 20 amino acids.

The V call is TRBV5-1, the J call TRBJ1-6; TRBD1 matches at 10 bases. With V trimmed by 5 bases and J by 8 bases, 10 bases remained unmatched. The germline V gene encodes CDR1 SGHRS and CDR2 YFSETQ. This CDR3 spans 16 amino acids. CDR3 DNA: TGCGCCAGCAGGGAAGGCGGGACAGGGGCTTATTCACCCCTCCACTTT. Its translation: CASREGGTGAYSPLHF.

This clone was picked up a small number of times. The genes are TRBV6-4 and TRBJ2-3, with TRBD2 matching 9 bases. Germline values: CDR1 MRHNA, CDR2 SNTAGT. Trimming removed 0 bases from V and 1 base from J; junction bases left unmatched: 5. The CDR3 has 17 residues. The DNA for the CDR3 is TGTGCCAGCAGTGACTCGGGCGGGGGGGCCGGCACAGATACGCAGTATTTT. Translated: CASSDSGGGAGTDTQYF.